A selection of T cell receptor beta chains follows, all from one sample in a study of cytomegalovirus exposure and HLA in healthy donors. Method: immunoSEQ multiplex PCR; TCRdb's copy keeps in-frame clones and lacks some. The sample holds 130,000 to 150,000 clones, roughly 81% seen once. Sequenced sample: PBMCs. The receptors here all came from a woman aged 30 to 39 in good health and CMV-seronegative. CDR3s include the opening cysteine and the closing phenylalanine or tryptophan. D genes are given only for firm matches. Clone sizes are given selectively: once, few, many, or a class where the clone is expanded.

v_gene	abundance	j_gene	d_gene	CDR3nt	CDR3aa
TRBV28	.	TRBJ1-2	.	TGTGCCAGCAGTCCCACGGACAGCAGCTACACCTTC	CASSPTDSSYTF
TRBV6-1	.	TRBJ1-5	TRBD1	TGTGCCAGCAGTGAAGTTAACAGGGGCATAGTGCAGCCCCAGCATTTT	CASSEVNRGIVQPQHF
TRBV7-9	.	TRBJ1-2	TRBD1	TGTGCCAGCAGCTTAGGAGGGGGCGGCTACACCTTC	CASSLGGGGYTF
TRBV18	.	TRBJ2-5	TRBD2	TGTGCCAGCTCACCAACTAGCGGGCAAGAGACCCAGTACTTC	CASSPTSGQETQYF
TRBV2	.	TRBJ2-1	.	TGTGCCACTACCGGGGAGGCCAATGAGCAGTTCTTC	CATTGEANEQFF
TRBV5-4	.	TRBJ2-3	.	TGTGCCAGCAGCCTTAGCACAGATACGCAGTATTTT	CASSLSTDTQYF
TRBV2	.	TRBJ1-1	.	TGTGCCAGCGTGGCGGGTATGAACACTGAAGCTTTCTTT	CASVAGMNTEAFF
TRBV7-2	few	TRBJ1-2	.	TGTGCCAGCAGCTTAGTCGGCAGGGGTTTTGCGGGCTACACCTTC	CASSLVGRGFAGYTF
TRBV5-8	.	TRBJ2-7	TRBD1	TGTGCCAGCAGCTCACGACAGGGGTTGGTGCACGAGCAGTACTTC	CASSSRQGLVHEQYF
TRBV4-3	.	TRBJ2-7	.	TGCGCCAGCAGCCAACGCCATCTCAGCTCCTACGAGCAGTACTTC	CASSQRHLSSYEQYF
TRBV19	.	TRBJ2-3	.	TGTGCCAGTGCTGGGGGGACAGCTAGCACAGATACGCAGTATTTT	CASAGGTASTDTQYF
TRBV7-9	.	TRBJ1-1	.	TGTGCCAGCAGCCTAGAAGGGGTTAACACTGAAGCTTTCTTT	CASSLEGVNTEAFF
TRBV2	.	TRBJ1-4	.	TGTGCCAGCAGTGAAGCTGGGCGCTGGGGCAGGGCTGCAACTAATGAAAAACTGTTTTTT	CASSEAGRWGRAATNEKLFF
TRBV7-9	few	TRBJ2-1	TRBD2	TGTGCCAGCAGCTTACAGGTGATAGCTAGCGGGACCAATGAGCAGTTCTTC	CASSLQVIASGTNEQFF
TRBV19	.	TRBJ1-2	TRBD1	TGTGCCAGCTCCTTGATACAGGGGGGTGGCTACACCTTC	CASSLIQGGGYTF
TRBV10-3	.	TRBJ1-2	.	TGTGCCATCAGTGCCTCTAAAGAATATGGCTACACCTTC	CAISASKEYGYTF
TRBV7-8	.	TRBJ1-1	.	TGTGCCAGCAGCTTAGTGTACAGGGACACTGAAGCTTTCTTT	CASSLVYRDTEAFF
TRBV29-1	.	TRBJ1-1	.	TGCAGCGTTGTAACAGAACTGAACACTGAAGCTTTCTTT	CSVVTELNTEAFF
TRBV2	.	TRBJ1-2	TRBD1	TGTGCCAGCAGCCGGAGGGGCCGGGACAGGAGCAATGGCTACACCTTC	CASSRRGRDRSNGYTF
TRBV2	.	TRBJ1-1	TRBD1	TGTGCCACCAACCCCCTCGGGACAGGGAAACCGAACACTGAAGCTTTCTTT	CATNPLGTGKPNTEAFF
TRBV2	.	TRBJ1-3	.	TGTGCCAGCAGTGGGGGGGTGGTAAACACCATATATTTT	CASSGGVVNTIYF
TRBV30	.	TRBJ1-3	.	TGTGCCTGGAGTGTTCGCGGAGCCTCTGGAAACACCATATATTTT	CAWSVRGASGNTIYF
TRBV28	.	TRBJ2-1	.	TGTACGACAGAAGGGGTATACAATGAGCAGTTCTTC	CTTEGVYNEQFF
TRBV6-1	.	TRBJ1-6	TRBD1	TGTGCCAGCAGTGAAGTCGGACAGGGGGTAAATAATTCACCCCTCCACTTT	CASSEVGQGVNNSPLHF
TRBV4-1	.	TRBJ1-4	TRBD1	TGCGCCAGCAGCCGAGACAGGGGTGAAAAACTGTTTTTT	CASSRDRGEKLFF
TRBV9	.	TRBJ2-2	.	TGTGCCAGCAGCGCGAATATTGCGGTTTCTTACACCGGGGAGCTGTTTTTT	CASSANIAVSYTGELFF
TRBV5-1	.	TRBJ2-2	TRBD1	TGCGCCAGCAGTTCCGGGACAGGGAACACCGGGGAGCTGTTTTTT	CASSSGTGNTGELFF
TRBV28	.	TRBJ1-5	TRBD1	TGTGCCAGCAGTCAGTACAGGGGCGCGGTGCGGCCCCAGCATTTT	CASSQYRGAVRPQHF
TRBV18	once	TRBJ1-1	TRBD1	TGTGCCAGCTCACCAAGGACAGGGGGTACGGGCCACACTGAAGCTTTCTTT	CASSPRTGGTGHTEAFF
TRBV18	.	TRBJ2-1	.	TGTGCCAGCTCACCACACCAGGAGGGATCCTACAATGAGCAGTTCTTC	CASSPHQEGSYNEQFF
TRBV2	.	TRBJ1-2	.	TGTGCCAGCAGTGAAGGGCAGTTTACCTACTATGGCTACACCTTC	CASSEGQFTYYGYTF
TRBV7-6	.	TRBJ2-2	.	TGTGCCAGCAGTCGCGACCGGAGGGAGAACACCGGGGAGCTGTTTTTT	CASSRDRRENTGELFF
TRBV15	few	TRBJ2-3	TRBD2	TGTGCCACCAGCAGAGGGACTAGCGGGGGGGCAGATACGCAGTATTTT	CATSRGTSGGADTQYF
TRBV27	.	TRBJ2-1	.	TGTGCCAGCAGTTTCATAGAGGGCCATGAGCAGTTCTTC	CASSFIEGHEQFF
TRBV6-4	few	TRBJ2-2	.	TGTGCCAGCAGTGACACTAACACCGGGGAGCTGTTTTTT	CASSDTNTGELFF
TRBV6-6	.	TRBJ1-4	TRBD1	TGTGCCAGCAGTTACACAGGGGGCGCGTTGGAAAAACTGTTTTTT	CASSYTGGALEKLFF
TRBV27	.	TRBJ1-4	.	TGTGCCAGCACCCGTTGGGGGGGTGGTGAAAAACTGTTTTTT	CASTRWGGGEKLFF
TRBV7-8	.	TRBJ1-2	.	TGTGCCAGCAGCTTATGGGGACTTCTAAACTATGGCTACACCTTC	CASSLWGLLNYGYTF
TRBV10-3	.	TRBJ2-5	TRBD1	TGTGCCATCAGTGAGGGACAGGGGCACCAAGAGACCCAGTACTTC	CAISEGQGHQETQYF
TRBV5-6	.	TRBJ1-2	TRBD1	TGTGCCAGCAGGGAGGGACAGCGGTACTACACCTTC	CASREGQRYYTF
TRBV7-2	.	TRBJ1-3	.	TGTGCCAGCAGCTTATCTTCAGGGGCAGGAAACACCATATATTTT	CASSLSSGAGNTIYF
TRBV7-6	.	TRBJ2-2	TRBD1	TGTGCCAGCAGCCAACCCTCAGGGGGCGGCGGGGAGCTGTTTTTT	CASSQPSGGGGELFF
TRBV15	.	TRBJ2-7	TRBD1	TGTGCCACCAGCAGGGACAGGGGGGGGCTCGAGCAGTACTTC	CATSRDRGGLEQYF
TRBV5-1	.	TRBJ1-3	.	TGCGCCAGCACCGGAGATTCTGGAAACACCATATATTTT	CASTGDSGNTIYF
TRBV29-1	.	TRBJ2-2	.	TGCAGCGTTCAAGGGAGCGGCGGGGAGCTGTTTTTT	CSVQGSGGELFF
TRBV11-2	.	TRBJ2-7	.	TGTGCCAGCAGCTTAGAATTGGGCAGGGGCTACGAGCAGTACTTC	CASSLELGRGYEQYF
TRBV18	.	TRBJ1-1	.	TGTGCCAGCTCACCAGGAGGGTCAAGATTGAACACTGAAGCTTTCTTT	CASSPGGSRLNTEAFF
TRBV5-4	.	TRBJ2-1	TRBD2	TGTGCCAGCAGCTTAGCGGGGGGGCGTAACAATGAGCAGTTCTTC	CASSLAGGRNNEQFF
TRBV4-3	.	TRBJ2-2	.	TGCGCCAGCAGCCGCATGATACAGGATTTCGGGGAGCTGTTTTTT	CASSRMIQDFGELFF
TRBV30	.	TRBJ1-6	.	TGTGCCTGGAGTATCTGGGGGGACTCACCCCTCCACTTT	CAWSIWGDSPLHF
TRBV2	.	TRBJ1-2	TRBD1	TGTGCCAGCGCGGGGACAGCTAACTATGGCTACACCTTC	CASAGTANYGYTF